The 21 T cell receptor beta chains listed next were all sequenced from one sample in a study of beta chain features in type 1 diabetes. Study-wide points: TCRB CDR3s from Type 1 diabetes patients were moderately but significantly shorter in all four CD4+ subsets.

Isolated RNA was reverse transcribed in full, so expressed TCRB transcripts were sequenced. Profiling relied on immunoSEQ multiplex PCR, and the TCRdb table lists in-frame clones only, not all of them. The sample yields about 120,000 clones, about 16% seen once. These receptors lack a known antigen. Sequenced material: central memory CD4+ T cells from blood. The origin of the receptors is a man aged 25 to 40 with type 1 diabetes.

This clone showed up just a few times. The chain couples TRBV6-1 to TRBJ2-3; D possibly corresponds to TRBD2 (6 bases). This CDR3 spans 14 amino acids. Looked up from germline, CDR1 is MNHNS and CDR2 is SASEGT. Between the trimmed V and J ends, which lost 7 bases and 0 bases, there was a span of 11 bases. The DNA for the CDR3 is TGTGCCAGCATCCACAGCGGGAGCACAGATACGCAGTATTTT. Its protein product is CASIHSGSTDTQYF.

This clone was counted between two and nine times. The chain uses TRBV7-2 and TRBJ2-1; the match to TRBD1 covers 8 bases. CDR3 length: 14 residues. Germline CDR1 SGHTA, CDR2 FQGNSA. V lost 2 bases, J lost 9 bases, and 6 bases stayed unmatched. CDR3 coding DNA: TGTGCCAGCAGCTTATGGACAGGGAACGGTGAGCAGTTCTTC. This gives the protein CASSLWTGNGEQFF.

The chain couples TRBV29-1 to TRBJ2-1; D is perhaps TRBD1 (6 bases). The CDR3 has 12 residues. The V end was cut by 1 base, the J end by 8 bases, with 9 bases between. Germline loops: CDR1 SQVTM, CDR2 ANQGSEA. The CDR3 spells CSVEGGLDEQFF. CDR3 in DNA: TGCAGCGTTGAAGGGGGGCTCGATGAGCAGTTCTTC.

This clone was found a few times. V and J are TRBV14 and TRBJ2-7; D is uncertain. The ends were cut back, 3 bases at V and 6 bases at J, with 12 bases in the middle. From germline, CDR1 is SGHDN and CDR2 FVKESK. This CDR3 spans 13 amino acids. CDR3 in DNA: TGTGCCAGCAGCCACTTCGGTGGGGTCGAGCAGTACTTC. Residues: CASSHFGGVEQYF.

This clone was counted a few times. V is TRBV10-3 and J is TRBJ2-3; tentative D call: TRBD1 (6 bases). This CDR3 is 13 amino acids long. The germline gives CDR1 ENHRY, CDR2 SYGVKD. V lost 6 bases and J 3 bases, leaving 10 bases between the germline ends. Here the CDR3 reads CAIRGTPTDTQYF. The CDR3 DNA is TGTGCCATCAGGGGGACACCTACAGATACGCAGTATTTT.

This clone occurred a few times. This rearrangement joins TRBV4-3 to TRBJ2-3; 12 bases line up with TRBD2. The germline V gene has CDR1 LGHNA and CDR2 YSLEER. This CDR3 comprises 16 residues. The V segment lost 5 bases and the J segment 1 base; nucleotides outside the gene matches: 4. The CDR3 region is CASSSRLAGGTDTQYF. The CDR3 bases are TGCGCCAGCAGCTCTAGACTAGCGGGGGGCACAGATACGCAGTATTTT.

V is TRBV29-1 and J is TRBJ2-5; TRBD1 matches 7 bases. The CDR3 is made up of 13 amino acids. The J segment lost 5 bases and the V segment lost 3 bases, leaving 6 bases of the junction unmatched. Germline V gives CDR1 SQVTM, CDR2 ANQGSEA. The CDR3 sequence is CSVEDRSYETQYF. The CDR3 DNA reads as TGCAGCGTTGAGGACAGGAGTTATGAGACCCAGTACTTC.

About this clone: This is likely a read error, given that the CDR3 carries no conserved phenylalanine or tryptophan at its end. The DNA is left out, because the CDR3 cannot be placed on it with certainty; the CDR3 is given as TCRdb lists it. The chain joins TRBV7-2 to TRBJ2-4; the table assigns TRBD1, which was not confirmed against the DNA. Germline V gives CDR1 SGHTA, CDR2 FQGNSA. The CDR3 extends over 12 residues, inclusive of both ends. The CDR3 protein is CASSFTQGTPTL.

This clone turned up a few times. V is TRBV4-2 and J is TRBJ1-2; tentative D call: TRBD1 (5 bases). In germline, CDR1 is LGHNA, CDR2 YNFKEQ. V gave up 0 bases and J gave up 4 bases, with 12 bases separating them. This CDR3 is built from 15 residues. The CDR3: CASSQETGPGYGYTF. The CDR3 coding sequence is TGTGCCAGCAGCCAAGAAACGGGGCCGGGCTATGGCTACACCTTC.

The rearrangement uses TRBV29-1 and TRBJ2-3; maybe TRBD1 (6 bases). Trimming shortened V by 8 bases and J by 0 bases, and 18 bases separated the two germline ends. This CDR3 has 15 amino acids. The germline V gene encodes CDR1 SQVTM and CDR2 ANQGSEA. In DNA form, the CDR3 reads TGCAGCACCGCGCCCGGACAGACTAGCACAGATACGCAGTATTTT. Residues: CSTAPGQTSTDTQYF.

This clone was found once. The chain has TRBV6-6 and TRBJ2-3, with a tentative D call TRBD2 (6 bases). The V end was cut by 8 bases, the J end by 0 bases, with 15 bases between. Germline V lookup: CDR1 MNHNY, CDR2 SVGAGI (reference sequence). This CDR3 spans 15 amino acids. The CDR3 loop reads CASYDGGASTDTQYF. For the CDR3, the DNA is TGTGCCAGCTACGACGGGGGAGCTAGCACAGATACGCAGTATTTT.

This clone occurred a few times. This rearrangement joins TRBV30 to TRBJ1-2; TRBD1 is a possible D gene (5 bases). The CDR3 covers 13 residues. V was trimmed by 0 bases and J by 2 bases, leaving 7 bases between them. The germline V gene encodes CDR1 GTSNPN and CDR2 SVGIG (reference sequence). The chain's CDR3 is CAWSVGTNYGYTF. In DNA form, the CDR3 reads TGTGCCTGGAGTGTGGGGACCAACTATGGCTACACCTTC. Full variable domain (remainder filled in from reference TRBV30 and TRBJ1-2): SQTIHQWPATLVQPVGSPLSLECTVEGTSNPNLYWYRQAAGRGLQLLFYSVGIGQISSEVPQNLSASRPQDRQFILSSKKLLLSDSGFYLCAWSVGTNYGYTFGSGTRLTVV.

Points on this clone: The same CDR3 also results from other DNA sequences found in this sample. The chain joins TRBV9 to TRBJ2-3; 7 bases fit TRBD1. This CDR3 comprises 14 residues. Germline V CDR1 and CDR2: SGDLS, YYNGEE. Germline trimming cut 2 bases from V and 1 base from J; bases unmatched to any gene: 1. The CDR3 protein is CASSVGTGTDTQYF. CDR3 nucleotides: TGTGCCAGCAGCGTCGGGACAGGCACAGATACGCAGTATTTT.

This clone came up a few times. The sample carries other DNA sequences with the same CDR3. The gene calls are TRBV28 and TRBJ1-5; TRBD1 matches at 8 bases. The trim removed 6 bases at V and 0 bases at J, leaving 4 bases unmatched. CDR1 MDHEN and CDR2 SYDVKM come from the germline V gene. The CDR3 runs to 15 residues. The CDR3 DNA is TGTGCCAGCAGCCCACAGGGGGTTAGCAATCAGCCCCAGCATTTT. Amino acid sequence: CASSPQGVSNQPQHF. Using reference TRBV28 and TRBJ1-5 for the parts outside the CDR3, the full variable domain is DVKVTQSSRYLVKRTGEKVFLECVQDMDHENMFWYRQDPGLGLRLIYFSYDVKMKEKGDIPEGYSVSREKKERFSLILESASTNQTSMYLCASSPQGVSNQPQHFGDGTRLSIL.

About this clone itself: At one end the junction does not follow the germline gene, possibly because of a read error. This chain connects TRBV30 to TRBJ2-5, with D possibly TRBD1 on 6 matching bases. This CDR3 has 13 residues. Germline CDR1 and CDR2: GTSNPN and SVGIG (reference sequence). CDR3 sequence: CAWTRDIRETRYF. The CDR3 DNA reads TGTGCCTGGACACGGGACATCAGAGAGACCCGGTACTTC.

The rearrangement joins TRBV9 to TRBJ1-4; the D is unclear. Trimming stripped 5 bases from V and 6 bases from J, with 11 bases between. The CDR3 has 13 residues. Germline CDR1 SGDLS, CDR2 YYNGEE. The CDR3 reads CASSDNYHEKLFF. The CDR3 bases are TGTGCCAGCAGTGACAACTACCATGAAAAACTGTTTTTT. Full variable domain (missing parts from reference TRBV9 and TRBJ1-4): DSGVTQTPKHLITATGQRVTLRCSPRSGDLSVYWYQQSLDQGLQFLIQYYNGEERAKGNILERFSAQQFPDLHSELNLSSLELGDSALYFCASSDNYHEKLFFGSGTQLSVL.

V and J are TRBV7-2 and TRBJ1-6, with a possible D match to TRBD1 (6 bases). V was trimmed by 4 bases and J by 10 bases, leaving 11 bases between them. The germline V gene encodes CDR1 SGHTA and CDR2 FQGNSA. The CDR3 loop spans 13 amino acids. CDR3 DNA sequence: TGTGCCAGCAGCTCCAGGGGAGACTCACCCCTCCACTTT. Translating it yields CASSSRGDSPLHF.

This clone occurred a few times. This chain uses TRBV19 with TRBJ2-3; D gene ambiguous. V was shortened by 6 bases and J by 3 bases, with 16 bases between the two germline ends. The CDR3 length is 15 residues. The germline V gene has CDR1 LNHDA and CDR2 SQIVND (reference sequence). The CDR3 spells CASRPASTLTDTQYF. CDR3 coding DNA: TGTGCCAGTAGACCGGCCTCAACTCTGACAGATACGCAGTATTTT.

The rearrangement joins TRBV27 to TRBJ1-2; D gene ambiguous. Germline CDR1 is MNHEY and CDR2 is SMNVEV (reference sequence). The length of the CDR3 is 15 residues. Trimming removed 3 bases from V and 4 bases from J, with 15 bases in between. CDR3 sequence reads: CASSLTADLIYGYTF. CDR3 DNA: TGTGCCAGCAGTTTGACGGCAGACCTAATCTATGGCTACACCTTC.

The chain joins TRBV7-6 to TRBJ1-6, with D tentatively TRBD1 (6 bases). V lost 2 bases and J lost 7, with 9 bases in between. Germline V CDR1 and CDR2: SGHVS, FNYEAQ. The CDR3 covers 14 residues. CDR3 DNA sequence: TGTGCCAGCAGCTTACAGGGGTTGAATTCACCCCTCCACTTT. As protein: CASSLQGLNSPLHF.

This clone has just a few counts. The CDR3 loop is CASSYDPPRLNTEAFF. The CDR3, as DNA: TGTGCCAGCAGTTACGATCCCCCCAGACTGAACACTGAAGCTTTCTTT. The chain is built from TRBV6-6 and TRBJ1-1, with no clear D. The V and J ends lost 2 bases and 0 bases respectively, with 13 bases between them. The CDR3 totals 16 residues. Germline CDR1 reads MNHNY; CDR2 reads SVGAGI (reference sequence).